The present entry profiles one T cell receptor (beta chain) with its context. What it binds is unknown. V shed 3 bases and J shed 8 bases, with 10 bases lying between them. The germline CDR1 and CDR2 sequences are KGHDR and SFDVKD. The CDR3 runs to 13 residues. This record comes from a study of vaccination effects on CD4 cells after COVID-19. Across the whole study: The median interval between the second dose and post-vaccine sampling was 72 days.

Following 10 days of culture, CD4+ T cells were isolated. Each participant was administered two doses of either the BNT162b2 or the mRNA-1273 vaccine. Whole-study results and caveats: Marked contraction was observed in infection-induced and vaccine-induced clones late after vaccination.

Measured with immunoSEQ multiplex PCR; TCRdb has only the in-frame clones, and not every one. Here the sample spans tens of thousands of clones, around 73% being singletons. J is TRBJ2-1 and V is TRBV24-1; D may be TRBD1 (5 bases). The sample in question was CD4+ T cells from PBMCs cultured without peptide, obtained after COVID-19 vaccination. The TCR was taken from a human donor who received a COVID-19 vaccine. CDR3 sequence (DNA): TGTGCCACCAGTGATAGCAGGGCGGATGAGCAGTTCTTC. It codes for CATSDSRADEQFF.